This T cell receptor beta chain was found in a study of T cells after yellow fever vaccination. Findings of the study overall: FACS-sorted repertoires could harbor abundant contaminating bulk-population clonotypes. Weaker, the secondary response peaked sooner, at day 5 versus 15. Clonotypes appearing in both CD4 and CD8 compartments existed, and their share was small. Post-booster samples contained most primary-vaccination clones (approximately 97% CD4, about 87% CD8).

TCRdb independently ran MiXCR on the 5' RACE reads; one entry per CDR3 protein. The table lists under 400,000 distinct CDR3 sequences, roughly an eighth of them singletons. This clonotype was counted ten times or more. Its antigen is currently unknown. The sequencing used CD4+ T cells sorted from PBMCs, collected 15 days after the yellow fever booster vaccination. The TCR comes from a young man who received the YFV17D yellow fever vaccine.

CDR3 protein: CAISSGPGQGIGELFF. The CDR3 region has the DNA TGTGCCATCAGTTCCGGCCCGGGACAGGGGATCGGGGAGCTGTTTTTT. This rearrangement joins TRBV10-3 to TRBJ2-2; 10 nucleotides match TRBD1. Germline V gives CDR1 ENHRY, CDR2 SYGVKD. This CDR3 spans 16 amino acids. With 5 bases clipped from V and 7 bases from J, the junction kept 10 bases outside the gene matches.